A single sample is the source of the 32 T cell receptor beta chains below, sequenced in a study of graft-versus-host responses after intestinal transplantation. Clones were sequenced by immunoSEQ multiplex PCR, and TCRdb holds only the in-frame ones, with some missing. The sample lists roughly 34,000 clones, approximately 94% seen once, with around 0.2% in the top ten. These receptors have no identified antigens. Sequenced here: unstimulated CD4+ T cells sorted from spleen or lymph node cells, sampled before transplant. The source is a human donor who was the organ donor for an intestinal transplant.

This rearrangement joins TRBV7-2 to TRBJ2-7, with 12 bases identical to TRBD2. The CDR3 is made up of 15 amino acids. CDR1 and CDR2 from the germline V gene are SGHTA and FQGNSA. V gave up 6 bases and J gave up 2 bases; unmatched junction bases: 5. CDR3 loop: CASSALAGGAYEQYF. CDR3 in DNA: TGTGCCAGCAGTGCTCTAGCGGGGGGGGCCTACGAGCAGTACTTC.

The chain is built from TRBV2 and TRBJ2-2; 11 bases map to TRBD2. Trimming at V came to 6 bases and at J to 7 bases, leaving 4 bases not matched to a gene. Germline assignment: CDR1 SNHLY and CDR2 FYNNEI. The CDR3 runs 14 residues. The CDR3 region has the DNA TGTGCCAGCAGGGAACTAGCGGGGGTCGGGGAGCTGTTTTTT. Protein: CASRELAGVGELFF. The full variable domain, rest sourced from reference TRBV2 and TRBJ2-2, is EPEVTQTPSHQVTQMGQEVILRCVPISNHLYFYWYRQILGQKVEFLVSFYNNEISEKSEIFDDQFSVERPDGSNFTLKIRSTKLEDSAMYFCASRELAGVGELFFGEGSRLTVL.

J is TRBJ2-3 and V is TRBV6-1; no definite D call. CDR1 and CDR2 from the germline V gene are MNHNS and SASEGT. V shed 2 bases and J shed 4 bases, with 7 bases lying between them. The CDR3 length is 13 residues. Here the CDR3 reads CASSELASDTQYF. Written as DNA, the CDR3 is TGTGCCAGCAGTGAATTAGCATCAGATACGCAGTATTTT.

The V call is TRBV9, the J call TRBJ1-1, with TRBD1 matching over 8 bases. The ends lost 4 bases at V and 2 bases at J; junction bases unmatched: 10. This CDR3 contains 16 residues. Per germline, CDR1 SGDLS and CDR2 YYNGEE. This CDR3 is CASSPTGGVGNTEAFF. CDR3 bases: TGTGCCAGCAGCCCTACAGGGGGGGTAGGAAACACTGAAGCTTTCTTT.

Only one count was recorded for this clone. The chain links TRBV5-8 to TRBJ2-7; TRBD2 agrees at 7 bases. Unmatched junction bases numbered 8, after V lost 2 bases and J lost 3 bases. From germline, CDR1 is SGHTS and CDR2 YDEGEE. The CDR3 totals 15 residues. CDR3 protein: CASSLGLVGIYEQYF. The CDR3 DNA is TGTGCCAGCAGCTTAGGACTAGTCGGGATCTACGAGCAGTACTTC. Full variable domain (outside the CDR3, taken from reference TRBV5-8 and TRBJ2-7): EAGVTQSPTHLIKTRGQQATLRCSPISGHTSVYWYQQALGLGLQFLLWYDEGEERNRGNFPPRFSGRQFPNYSSELNVNALELEDSALYLCASSLGLVGIYEQYFGPGTRLTVT.

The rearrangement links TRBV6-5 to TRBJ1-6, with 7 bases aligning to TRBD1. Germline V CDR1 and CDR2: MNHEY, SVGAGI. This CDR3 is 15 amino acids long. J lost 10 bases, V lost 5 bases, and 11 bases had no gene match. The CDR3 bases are TGTGCCAGCAGTACCGGACAGGAGAAGGGGTCACCCCTCCACTTT. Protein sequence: CASSTGQEKGSPLHF.

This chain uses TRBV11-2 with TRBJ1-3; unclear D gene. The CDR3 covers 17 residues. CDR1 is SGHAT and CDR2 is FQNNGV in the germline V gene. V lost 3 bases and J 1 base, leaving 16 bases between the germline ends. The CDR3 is CASSFQPKGTSGNTIYF. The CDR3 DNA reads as TGTGCCAGCAGCTTTCAGCCTAAGGGAACATCTGGAAACACCATATATTTT.

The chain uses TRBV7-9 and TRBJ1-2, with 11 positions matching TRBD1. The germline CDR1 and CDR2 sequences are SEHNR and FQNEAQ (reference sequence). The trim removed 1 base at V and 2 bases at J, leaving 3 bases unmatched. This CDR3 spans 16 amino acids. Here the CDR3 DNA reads TGTGCCAGCAGCTTAGTTTGGGACAGGGGGAACTATGGCTACACCTTC. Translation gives CASSLVWDRGNYGYTF. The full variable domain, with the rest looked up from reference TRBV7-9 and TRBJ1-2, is DTGVSQNPRHKITKRGQNVTFRCDPISEHNRLYWYRQTLGQGPEFLTYFQNEAQLEKSRLLSDRFSAERPKGSFSTLEIQRTEQGDSAMYLCASSLVWDRGNYGYTFGSGTRLTVV.

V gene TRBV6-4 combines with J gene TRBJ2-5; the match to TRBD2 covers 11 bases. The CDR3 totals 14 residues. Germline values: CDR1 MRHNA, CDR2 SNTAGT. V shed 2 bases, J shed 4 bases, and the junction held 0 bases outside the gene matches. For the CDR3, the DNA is TGTGCCAGCAGTGACACTAGCGGGGGAGAGACCCAGTACTTC. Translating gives CASSDTSGGETQYF.

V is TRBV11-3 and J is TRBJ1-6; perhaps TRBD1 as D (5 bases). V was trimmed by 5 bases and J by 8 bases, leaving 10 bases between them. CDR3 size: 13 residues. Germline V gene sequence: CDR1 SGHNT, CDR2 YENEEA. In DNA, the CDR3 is TGTGCCAGCAGCCAAGGCAGGGATTCACCCCTCCACTTT. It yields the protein CASSQGRDSPLHF. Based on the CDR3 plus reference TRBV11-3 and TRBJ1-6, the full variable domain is EAGVVQSPRYKIIEKKQPVAFWCNPISGHNTLYWYLQNLGQGPELLIRYENEEAVDDSQLPKDRFSAERLKGVDSTLKIQPAELGDSAVYLCASSQGRDSPLHFGNGTRLTVT.

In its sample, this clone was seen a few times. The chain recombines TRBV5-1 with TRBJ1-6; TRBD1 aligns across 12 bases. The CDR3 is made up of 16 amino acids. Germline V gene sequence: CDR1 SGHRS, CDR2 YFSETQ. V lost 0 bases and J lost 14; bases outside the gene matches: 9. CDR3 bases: TGCGCCAGCAGCTTGGCTGGGGACAGGGGGCGTGGGACCCTCCACTTT. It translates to CASSLAGDRGRGTLHF.

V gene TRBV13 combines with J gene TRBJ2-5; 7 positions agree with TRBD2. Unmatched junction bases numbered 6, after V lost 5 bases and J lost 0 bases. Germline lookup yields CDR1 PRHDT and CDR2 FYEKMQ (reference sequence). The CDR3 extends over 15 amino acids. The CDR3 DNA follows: TGTGCCAGCAGCCCTCGGGGGGACCACCAAGAGACCCAGTACTTC. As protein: CASSPRGDHQETQYF. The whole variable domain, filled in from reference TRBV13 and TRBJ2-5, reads AAGVIQSPRHLIKEKRETATLKCYPIPRHDTVYWYQQGPGQDPQFLISFYEKMQSDKGSIPDRFSAQQFSDYHSELNMSSLELGDSALYFCASSPRGDHQETQYFGPGTRLLVL.

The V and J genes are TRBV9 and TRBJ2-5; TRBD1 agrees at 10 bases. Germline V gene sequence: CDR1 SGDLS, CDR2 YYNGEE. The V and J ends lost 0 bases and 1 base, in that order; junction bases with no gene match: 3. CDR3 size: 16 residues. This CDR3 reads CASSVGGTGVQETQYF. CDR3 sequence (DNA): TGTGCCAGCAGCGTAGGAGGGACAGGGGTCCAAGAGACCCAGTACTTC.

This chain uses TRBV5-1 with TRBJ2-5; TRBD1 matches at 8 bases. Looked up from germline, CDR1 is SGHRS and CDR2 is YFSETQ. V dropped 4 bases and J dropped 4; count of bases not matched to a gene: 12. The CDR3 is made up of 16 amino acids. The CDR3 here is CASSPHTGGIVETQYF. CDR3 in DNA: TGCGCCAGCAGCCCGCATACAGGGGGTATTGTAGAGACCCAGTACTTC.

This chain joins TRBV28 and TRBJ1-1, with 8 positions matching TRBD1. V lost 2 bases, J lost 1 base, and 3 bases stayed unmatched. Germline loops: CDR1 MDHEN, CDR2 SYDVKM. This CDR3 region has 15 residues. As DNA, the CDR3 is TGTGCCAGCAGTTTAGGGGACAGGCAGAACACTGAAGCTTTCTTT. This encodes CASSLGDRQNTEAFF. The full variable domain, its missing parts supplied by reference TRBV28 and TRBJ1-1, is DVKVTQSSRYLVKRTGEKVFLECVQDMDHENMFWYRQDPGLGLRLIYFSYDVKMKEKGDIPEGYSVSREKKERFSLILESASTNQTSMYLCASSLGDRQNTEAFFGQGTRLTVV.

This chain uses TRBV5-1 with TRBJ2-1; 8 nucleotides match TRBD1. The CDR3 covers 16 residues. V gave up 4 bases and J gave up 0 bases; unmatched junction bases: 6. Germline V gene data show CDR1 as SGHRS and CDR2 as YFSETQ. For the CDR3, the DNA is TGCGCCAGCAGCACCAAACAGGGGGTCTCCTACAATGAGCAGTTCTTC. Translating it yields CASSTKQGVSYNEQFF.

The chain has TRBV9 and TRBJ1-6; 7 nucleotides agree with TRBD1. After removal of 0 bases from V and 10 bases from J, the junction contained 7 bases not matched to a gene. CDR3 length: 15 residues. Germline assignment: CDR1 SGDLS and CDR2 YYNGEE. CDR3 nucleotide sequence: TGTGCCAGCAGCGTAGAGGGGACAGTAAGATCACCCCTCCACTTT. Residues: CASSVEGTVRSPLHF.

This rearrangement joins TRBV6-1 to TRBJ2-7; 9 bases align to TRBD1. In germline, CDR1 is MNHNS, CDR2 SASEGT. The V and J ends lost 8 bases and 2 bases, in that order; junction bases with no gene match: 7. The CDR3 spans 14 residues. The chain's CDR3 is CASGTGTGPYEQYF. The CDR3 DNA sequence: TGTGCCAGCGGGACCGGGACAGGGCCCTACGAGCAGTACTTC.

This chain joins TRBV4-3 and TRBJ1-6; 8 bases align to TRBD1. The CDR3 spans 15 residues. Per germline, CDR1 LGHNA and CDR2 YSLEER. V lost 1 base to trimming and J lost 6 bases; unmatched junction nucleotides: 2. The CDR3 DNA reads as TGCGCCAGCAGCCAAGGACAGGGGCTTAATTCACCCCTCCACTTT. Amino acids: CASSQGQGLNSPLHF.

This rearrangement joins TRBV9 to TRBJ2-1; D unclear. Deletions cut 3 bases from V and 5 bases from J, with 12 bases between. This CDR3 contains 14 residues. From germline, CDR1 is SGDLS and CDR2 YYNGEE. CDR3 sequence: CASSASPLDNEQFF. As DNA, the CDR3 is TGTGCCAGCAGCGCGTCCCCTTTAGACAATGAGCAGTTCTTC.

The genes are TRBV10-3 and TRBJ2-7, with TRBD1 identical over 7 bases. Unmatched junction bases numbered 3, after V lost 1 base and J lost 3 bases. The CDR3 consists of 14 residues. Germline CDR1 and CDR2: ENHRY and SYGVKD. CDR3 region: CAISELRDSYEQYF. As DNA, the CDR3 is TGTGCCATCAGTGAGTTGAGGGACAGCTACGAGCAGTACTTC.

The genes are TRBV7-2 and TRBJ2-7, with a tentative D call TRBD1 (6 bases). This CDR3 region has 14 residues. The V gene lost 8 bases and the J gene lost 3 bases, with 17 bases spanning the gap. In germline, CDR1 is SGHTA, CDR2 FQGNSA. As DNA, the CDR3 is TGTGCCAGCTCGTCGGACAGAAGCTTCTACGAGCAGTACTTC. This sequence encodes CASSSDRSFYEQYF.

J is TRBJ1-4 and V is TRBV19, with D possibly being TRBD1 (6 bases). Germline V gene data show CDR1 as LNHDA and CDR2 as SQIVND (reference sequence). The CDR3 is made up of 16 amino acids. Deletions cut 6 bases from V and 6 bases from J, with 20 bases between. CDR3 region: CASSSPTGTKDEKLFF. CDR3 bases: TGTGCCAGTAGCTCCCCCACAGGGACAAAGGATGAAAAACTGTTTTTT.

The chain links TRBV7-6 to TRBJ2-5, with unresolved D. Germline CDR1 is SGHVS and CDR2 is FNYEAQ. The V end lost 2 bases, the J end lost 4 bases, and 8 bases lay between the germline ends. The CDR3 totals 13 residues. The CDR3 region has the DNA TGTGCCAGCAGCTTAACTTTTACAGAGACCCAGTACTTC. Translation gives CASSLTFTETQYF.

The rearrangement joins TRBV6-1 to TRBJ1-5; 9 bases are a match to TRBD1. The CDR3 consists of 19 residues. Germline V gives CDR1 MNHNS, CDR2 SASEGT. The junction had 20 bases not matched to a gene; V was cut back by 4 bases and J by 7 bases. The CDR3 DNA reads TGTGCCAGCAGTGGACGAATTCCCGGGACAGGGCAAGTAAGGCAGCCCCAGCATTTT. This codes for CASSGRIPGTGQVRQPQHF.

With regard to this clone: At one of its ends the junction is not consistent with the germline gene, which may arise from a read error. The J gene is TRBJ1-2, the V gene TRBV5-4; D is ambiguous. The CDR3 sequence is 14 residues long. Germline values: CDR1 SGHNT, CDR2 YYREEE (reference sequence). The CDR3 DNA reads TGTGCCAGCGGAGTTTTCGTACCAGGAAAGACCTATGGCTTC. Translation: CASGVFVPGKTYGF.

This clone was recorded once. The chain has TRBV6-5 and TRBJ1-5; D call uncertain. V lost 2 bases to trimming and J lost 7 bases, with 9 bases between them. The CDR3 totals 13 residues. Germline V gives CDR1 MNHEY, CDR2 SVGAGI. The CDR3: CASSYREGQPQHF. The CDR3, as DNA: TGTGCCAGCAGTTACAGGGAAGGCCAGCCCCAGCATTTT.

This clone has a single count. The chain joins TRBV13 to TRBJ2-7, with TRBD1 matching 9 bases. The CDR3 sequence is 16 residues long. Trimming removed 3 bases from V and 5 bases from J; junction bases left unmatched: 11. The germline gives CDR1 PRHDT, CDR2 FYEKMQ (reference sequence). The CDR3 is CASSFLATGGINEQYF. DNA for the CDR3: TGTGCCAGCAGCTTTTTAGCGACAGGGGGTATAAACGAGCAGTACTTC.

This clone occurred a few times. CDR3 nucleotides: TGTGCCAGCAGCAAAGTACGTCTGTTAGGGTCCCTCCACTTT. As protein: CASSKVRLLGSLHF. The V gene is TRBV21-1, the J gene TRBJ1-6. TRBV21-1 is a recognized pseudogene. This CDR3 is 14 amino acids long.

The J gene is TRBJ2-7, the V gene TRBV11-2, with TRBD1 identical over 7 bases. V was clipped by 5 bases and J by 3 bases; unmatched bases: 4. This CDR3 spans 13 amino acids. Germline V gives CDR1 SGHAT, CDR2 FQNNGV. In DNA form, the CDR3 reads TGTGCCAGCAGCCCCCAGGGGGTCTACGAGCAGTACTTC. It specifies CASSPQGVYEQYF. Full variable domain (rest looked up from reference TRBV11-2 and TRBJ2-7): EAGVAQSPRYKIIEKRQSVAFWCNPISGHATLYWYQQILGQGPKLLIQFQNNGVVDDSQLPKDRFSAERLKGVDSTLKIQPAKLEDSAVYLCASSPQGVYEQYFGPGTRLTVT.

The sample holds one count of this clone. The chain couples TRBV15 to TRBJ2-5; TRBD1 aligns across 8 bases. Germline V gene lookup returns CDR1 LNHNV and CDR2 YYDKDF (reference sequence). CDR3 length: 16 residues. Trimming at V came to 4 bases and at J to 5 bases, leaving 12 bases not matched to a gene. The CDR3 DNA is TGTGCCACCAGCAAATCAGCAGGGGGCGCTTTGGAGACCCAGTACTTC. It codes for CATSKSAGGALETQYF. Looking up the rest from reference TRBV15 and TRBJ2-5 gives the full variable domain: DAMVIQNPRYQVTQFGKPVTLSCSQTLNHNVMYWYQQKSSQAPKLLFHYYDKDFNNEADTPDNFQSRRPNTSFCFLDIRSPGLGDTAMYLCATSKSAGGALETQYFGPGTRLLVL.

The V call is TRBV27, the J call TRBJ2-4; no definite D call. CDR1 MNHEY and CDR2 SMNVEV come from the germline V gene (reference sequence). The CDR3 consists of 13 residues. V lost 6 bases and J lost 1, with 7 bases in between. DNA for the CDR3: TGTGCCAGCAGCCGAATCGCCAAAAACATTCAGTACTTC. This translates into CASSRIAKNIQYF.